A single sample is the source of the 4 T cell receptor beta chains below, sequenced in a study of blood T cell repertoires in COVID-19. Assay used: immunoSEQ multiplex PCR; TCRdb lists only in-frame clones, some missing. The sample has over 15,000 clones, 82% seen once. The source material was peripheral blood. The source of these receptors is a human donor in a cohort sampled during active COVID-19.

This clone appeared once. The rearrangement links TRBV24-1 to TRBJ2-7, with 11 bases aligning to TRBD2. There are 17 residues in the CDR3. Per germline, CDR1 KGHDR and CDR2 SFDVKD. Trimming took 2 bases from V and 0 from J; bases not matched to a gene: 5. This CDR3 reads CATSDCLTSGSSYEQYF. The DNA of the CDR3 is TGTGCCACCAGTGATTGTCTAACTAGCGGGAGCTCCTACGAGCAGTACTTC.

The chain couples TRBV9 to TRBJ2-5; 8 bases fit TRBD1. The germline V gene encodes CDR1 SGDLS and CDR2 YYNGEE. Trimming took 0 bases from V and 4 from J; bases not matched to a gene: 5. The CDR3 runs to 15 residues. The chain's CDR3 is CASSVETGGRETQYF. CDR3 sequence (DNA): TGTGCCAGCAGCGTAGAAACAGGGGGAAGAGAGACCCAGTACTTC.

The chain joins TRBV13 to TRBJ2-7; TRBD2 aligns across 7 bases. The CDR3 runs 14 residues. The junction had 6 bases not matched to a gene; V was cut back by 4 bases and J by 3 bases. The V gene's germline CDR1 is PRHDT and CDR2 FYEKMQ (reference sequence). CDR3 sequence reads: CASSSTRTSYEQYF. The CDR3 DNA is TGTGCCAGCAGCTCGACCAGGACTAGCTACGAGCAGTACTTC. Supplemented by reference TRBV13 and TRBJ2-7, the full variable domain reads AAGVIQSPRHLIKEKRETATLKCYPIPRHDTVYWYQQGPGQDPQFLISFYEKMQSDKGSIPDRFSAQQFSDYHSELNMSSLELGDSALYFCASSSTRTSYEQYFGPGTRLTVT.

The table lists this clone with a few counts. The chain couples TRBV5-1 to TRBJ2-7; unclear D gene. Germline V gene sequence: CDR1 SGHRS, CDR2 YFSETQ. The V gene lost 4 bases and the J gene lost 2 bases, with 19 bases spanning the gap. CDR3 length: 16 amino acids. In DNA, the CDR3 is TGCGCCAGCAGCGGGTTGTCTCGACAAACGACCTACGAGCAGTACTTC. It specifies CASSGLSRQTTYEQYF.